The clone carrying this TCR beta chain was counted ten times or more. RNA transcripts provided the source from which TCR beta CDR3 regions were amplified. Initially, a first-round RT-PCR of the TCR CDR3 employed the HTBI primer set. MiXCR was run by TCRdb on the multiplex PCR reads, yielding one entry per CDR3 protein. The table shows 450,000 to 600,000 distinct CDR3 sequences, with about 14% occurring only once. This entry comes from a study of T cells in Graves' hyperthyroidism and ophthalmopathy. The CDR3 length is 11 residues. Germline V gene sequence: CDR1 DFQATT, CDR2 SNEGSKA (reference sequence).

The V and J genes are TRBV20-1 and TRBJ2-1; D gene uncertain. This receptor was identified in a woman aged 40 to 55 with Graves' hyperthyroidism. Sample: blood. The CDR3 DNA is TGCAGCCCACGAGGATACAATGAGCAGTTCTTC. Protein: CSPRGYNEQFF.